This entry concerns a single T cell receptor beta chain. This specimen belongs to a study of blood T cell repertoires in COVID-19. Study-wide context: COVID-19 samples from acute and convalescent phases originated in the United States, Italy and Spain.

Assay used: immunoSEQ multiplex PCR; TCRdb lists only in-frame clones, some missing. The table lists more than 200,000 clones, 75% to 90% of them singletons. The V gene end was trimmed by 5 bases and the J gene end by 2 bases; junction bases not matched to a gene: 3. The CDR3 loop spans 13 amino acids. Germline V CDR1 and CDR2: SQVTM, ANQGSEA. The rearrangement uses TRBV29-1 and TRBJ2-1; 7 bases are a match to TRBD2. Sequenced input: PBMCs or T cells enriched from blood (not recorded which). The sequence was collected from a woman aged 25 to 39 who had recovered from COVID-19. CDR3 DNA sequence: TGCAGCGTTAGAAGCGGGACCTACAATGAGCAGTTCTTC. It translates to CSVRSGTYNEQFF.